One sample yielded the 18 T cell receptor beta chains listed below, sequenced in a study of vaccination and CD4 T cells after COVID-19 (dated by TCRdb to 2021 to 2024). The treatment or condition tag for this specimen amounts to: roughly 11-day PBMC culture with coronavirus spike peptide pools or control peptides (ViraFEST assay). CD4+ T cells from unexposed donors were collected before the COVID-19 pandemic (2011-2018). Library prep was done by PCR. TCRdb names Illumina iSeq 100 as the instrument used. TCR sequencing of DNA from cultured CD4+ T cells used the Oncomine TCR Beta short-read assay at the Johns Hopkins FTIC core. Genomic DNA was extracted from the cultured CD4+ T cells with the QIAamp micro DNA kit. The public reads were reanalyzed by TCRdb: fastp trimming at Q25, MiXCR alignment, in-frame beta chains only. Every entry covers one CDR3 protein and lists the most common genes and DNA from its rows. This sample comprises about 10,000 distinct CDR3 sequences, 25% to 35% of them detected only once. The ten largest clonotypes hold 10% to 15% of the sample.

Antigen specificity for these receptors is unknown. The sample taken for sequencing was CD4+ T cells from blood, cultured in vitro. The receptors come from a human donor in good health.

By proportion, this clonotype is medium-sized. V usage is TRBV19 and J usage is TRBJ2-5, with D perhaps matching TRBD1 (5 bases). The CDR3 loop spans 15 amino acids. CDR1 and CDR2 (germline): LNHDA, SQIVND (reference sequence). Trimming cost V 6 bases and J 2 bases, with 16 bases left between them. The CDR3: CASRFFTGNQETQYF. The CDR3, as DNA: TGTGCCAGTAGATTTTTCACAGGAAATCAAGAGACCCAGTACTTC.

This clonotype was seen more than once but under ten times. The chain employs TRBV6-1 and TRBJ1-6; D is unclear. The V gene's germline CDR1 is MNHNS and CDR2 SASEGT. The length of the CDR3 is 12 residues. V gave up 8 bases and J gave up 7 bases, with 9 bases separating them. CDR3 DNA: TGTGCCAGCTCATTGGCCAATTCACCCCTCCACTTT. This encodes CASSLANSPLHF.

The chain is built from TRBV6-2 or TRBV6-3 and TRBJ2-2; D unresolved. Between the trimmed V and J ends, which lost 5 bases and 2 bases, there was a span of 15 bases. The CDR3 has 16 residues. Germline CDR1 MNHEY, CDR2 SVGEGT. CDR3 coding DNA: TGTGCCAGCAGTCCCTTTGTGCGGAGAAACACCGGGGAGCTGTTTTTT. This gives the protein CASSPFVRRNTGELFF.

This chain links TRBV11-2 with TRBJ2-6, with no clear D. V was clipped by 11 bases and J by 1 base, with 9 bases between them. The CDR3 is 13 amino acids. Looked up from germline, CDR1 is SGHAT and CDR2 is FQNNGV. The DNA for the CDR3 is TGTGCCGCGGCGCCGTCTGGGGCCAACGTCCTGACTTTC. This gives the protein CAAAPSGANVLTF. Full variable domain (missing parts from reference TRBV11-2 and TRBJ2-6): EAGVAQSPRYKIIEKRQSVAFWCNPISGHATLYWYQQILGQGPKLLIQFQNNGVVDDSQLPKDRFSAERLKGVDSTLKIQPAKLEDSAVYLCAAAPSGANVLTFGAGSRLTVL.

The table lists this clonotype with a few counts. The chain couples TRBV20-1 to TRBJ2-5; D may be TRBD2 (6 bases). V gave up 6 bases and J gave up 3 bases, with 14 bases separating them. This CDR3 has 13 residues. Germline V gives CDR1 DFQATT, CDR2 SNEGSKA (reference sequence). CDR3 loop: CSAPIGGKETQYF. The CDR3 DNA is TGCAGTGCGCCCATTGGAGGGAAAGAGACCCAGTACTTC.

V usage is TRBV19 and J usage is TRBJ2-7; D is possibly TRBD1 (5 bases). Germline CDR1 and CDR2: LNHDA and SQIVND (reference sequence). V was shortened by 1 base and J by 1 base, with 8 bases between the two germline ends. The CDR3 is 14 amino acids. The CDR3 DNA reads as TGTGCCAGTAGTATAGCCGCAGGGTCCTACGAGCAGTACTTC. It translates to CASSIAAGSYEQYF.

This clonotype was seen more than once but under ten times. The chain uses TRBV19 and TRBJ1-1; TRBD1 matches at 8 bases. The J segment lost 4 bases and the V segment lost 6 bases, leaving 7 bases of the junction unmatched. The length of the CDR3 is 14 residues. Germline V gene lookup returns CDR1 LNHDA and CDR2 SQIVND (reference sequence). The CDR3 reads CASRTQGAGTEAFF. The DNA for the CDR3 is TGTGCCAGTAGAACCCAGGGGGCGGGCACTGAAGCTTTCTTT. The entire variable domain, with the rest obtained from reference TRBV19 and TRBJ1-1, is as follows: DGGITQSPKYLFRKEGQNVTLSCEQNLNHDAMYWYRQDPGQGLRLIYYSQIVNDFQKGDIAEGYSVSREKKESFPLTVTSAQKNPTAFYLCASRTQGAGTEAFFGQGTRLTVV.

The CDR3 sequence: CASSQDSYTEAFF. In nucleotides, the CDR3 is TGCGCCAGCAGCCAAGACAGTTACACTGAAGCTTTCTTT. The chain carries TRBV4-3 and TRBJ1-1; D is unclear. The CDR3 loop spans 13 amino acids. Germline V lookup: CDR1 LGHNA, CDR2 YSLEER. Deletions cut 0 bases from V and 3 bases from J, with 5 bases between.

By sample fraction, this clonotype is medium-sized. This rearrangement joins TRBV2 to TRBJ1-6, with a weak D call TRBD1 (5 bases). Germline loops: CDR1 SNHLY, CDR2 FYNNEI. The CDR3 consists of 12 residues. V lost 6 bases and J 10 bases, leaving 10 bases between the germline ends. CDR3 loop: CASRGTGSPLHF. The CDR3 DNA reads TGTGCCAGCAGGGGAACAGGCTCACCCCTCCACTTT.

J is TRBJ1-5 and V is TRBV18; D perhaps matches TRBD1 (5 bases). The CDR3 is 16 amino acids. The ends were cut back, 3 bases at V and 1 base at J, with 13 bases in the middle. CDR1 is KGHSH and CDR2 is LQKENI in the germline V gene. The CDR3 DNA reads as TGTGCCAGCTCACCGAGTTTTCAGGGAAGCAATCAGCCCCAGCATTTT. This codes for CASSPSFQGSNQPQHF.

The chain links TRBV7-2 to TRBJ2-2, with 7 bases fitting TRBD1. Trimming cost V 1 base and J 5 bases; bases outside gene matches: 7. CDR1 is SGHTA, CDR2 FQGNSA, per germline. The CDR3 totals 16 residues. The CDR3 nucleotides read TGTGCCAGCAGCTTAGGGCCAACAGGGGTGACCGGGGAGCTGTTTTTT. As protein: CASSLGPTGVTGELFF.

V usage is TRBV19 and J usage is TRBJ2-6; perhaps TRBD2 as D (6 bases). In germline, CDR1 is LNHDA, CDR2 SQIVND (reference sequence). This CDR3 contains 16 residues. Trimming took 2 bases from V and 4 from J, leaving 12 bases between them. DNA of the CDR3: TGTGCCAGTAGTATATCGGAGGGGCGAGGGGCCAACGTCCTGACTTTC. As protein: CASSISEGRGANVLTF.

This clonotype appeared a few times. The rearrangement uses TRBV15 and TRBJ1-6, with a tentative D call TRBD1 (5 bases). The germline V gene encodes CDR1 LNHNV and CDR2 YYDKDF (reference sequence). This CDR3 is built from 14 residues. V shed 1 base and J shed 6 bases, with 7 bases lying between them. This CDR3 is CATSRAGTNSPLHF. DNA of the CDR3: TGTGCCACCAGCAGAGCCGGGACTAATTCACCCCTCCACTTT.

Within the sample, this clonotype is medium-sized. The chain employs TRBV20-1 and TRBJ2-7; 9 bases fit TRBD1. V gave up 3 bases and J gave up 1 base; unmatched junction bases: 4. The CDR3 contains 14 residues. CDR1 is DFQATT and CDR2 is SNEGSKA in the germline V gene (reference sequence). CDR3 sequence reads: CSASPGQGSYEQYF. CDR3 nucleotides: TGCAGTGCTAGCCCGGGACAGGGATCCTACGAGCAGTACTTC.

This clonotype was seen only a few times. In DNA form, the CDR3 reads TGTGCCAGCCAGCGGGATTCCATAGATACGCAGTATTTT. Encoded protein: CASQRDSIDTQYF. The rearrangement uses TRBV27 and TRBJ2-3; 7 nucleotides match TRBD2. The CDR3 extends over 13 amino acids. Germline V gene sequence: CDR1 MNHEY, CDR2 SMNVEV (reference sequence). With 8 bases clipped from V and 5 bases from J, the junction kept 7 bases outside the gene matches.

In this sample, this clonotype turned up once. The chain joins TRBV5-4 to TRBJ2-3; D is undetermined. V was clipped by 2 bases and J by 3 bases, with 10 bases between them. The CDR3 is 14 residues long. The germline V gene has CDR1 SGHNT and CDR2 YYREEE (reference sequence). CDR3 bases: TGTGCCAGCAGCTTTGTAGATCCGACAGATACGCAGTATTTT. This sequence encodes CASSFVDPTDTQYF.

This rearrangement joins TRBV6-5 to TRBJ1-3; D not resolved. Germline V gene lookup returns CDR1 MNHEY and CDR2 SVGAGI. CDR3 length equals 15 residues. Trimming stripped 2 bases from V and 5 bases from J, with 13 bases between. The CDR3 loop reads CASSYDARERNTIYF. The CDR3 nucleotides are TGTGCCAGCAGTTACGACGCTAGGGAACGAAACACCATATATTTT.

This clonotype is medium-sized by share. J is TRBJ1-2 and V is TRBV27, with a possible D match to TRBD1 (6 bases). Trimming took 8 bases from V and 4 from J, leaving 26 bases between them. There are 17 residues in the CDR3. Germline V gene sequence: CDR1 MNHEY, CDR2 SMNVEV (reference sequence). The CDR3 nucleotides are TGTGCCAGCCTTCCTAGGACAGCCCTCCCTTCTACCTATGGCTACACCTTC. It translates to CASLPRTALPSTYGYTF.